A selection of T cell receptor beta chains follows, all from one sample in a study of regulatory T cells in long-lasting Graves disease. TCRdb redid the calling of the multiplex PCR reads with MiXCR, one entry per CDR3 protein. Of 500,000 or so distinct CDR3 sequences listed, 15% to 20% are singletons. These same records also appear under a second study, on T cells in Graves' hyperthyroidism and ophthalmopathy.

The starting material was peripheral blood mononuclear cells (PBMCs), obtained at new diagnosis, from a patient treated with antithyroid drugs. These receptors came from a man aged 35 to 55 with Graves disease. Both conserved end residues are trimmed from each CDR3. D genes are given only for firm matches.

>TRBV6-1|TRBJ1-5|TRBD1
ASRRDRGRVGNQPQH
>TRBV12-3/TRBV12-4|TRBJ2-7|-
ASSLGGYYEQY
>TRBV20-1|TRBJ2-1|-
SAARGHNEQF
>TRBV28|TRBJ2-1|TRBD2
ASSPGTSGISSYNEQF
>TRBV19|TRBJ2-7|-
ASSPRRVGEQY
>TRBV7-9|TRBJ2-1|TRBD2
ASSFRGEGNEQF
>TRBV15|TRBJ2-7|-
ATSRGEQGFYEQY
>TRBV18|TRBJ2-3|TRBD1
ASSPYQGAKQSDTQY
>TRBV12-3/TRBV12-4|TRBJ2-1|-
ASRQNANNEQF
>TRBV12-3/TRBV12-4|TRBJ2-3|-
ASGPADTQY
>TRBV11-2|TRBJ1-2|-
ASSFPNTDKTNYGYT
>TRBV3-1|TRBJ2-7|-
ASSRATGEQY
>TRBV28|TRBJ2-7|-
ASSLLGPLSYEQY
>TRBV7-3|TRBJ2-1|-
ASSLPLISVLGSYNEQF
>TRBV11-1|TRBJ2-7|TRBD2
ASSGGLGLAGSYEQY